This passage covers 14 T cell receptor beta chains from one sample sequenced in a study of radiation and T cells in renal cell carcinoma. Generated by immunoSEQ multiplex PCR, the TCRdb table keeps only in-frame clones and is missing some. This repertoire shows 13,000 or so clones, approximately 50% found once; its top ten account for 10% to 15%. Treatment: treatment-naive control, cytoreductive nephrectomy. The sample was tumor tissue, taken from a patient whose treatment was nephrectomy without radiotherapy. All receptors derive from a man in his fifties or sixties with renal cell carcinoma.

This clone was observed a handful of times. The chain uses TRBV10-1 and TRBJ1-6; possibly TRBD1 for D (5 bases). This CDR3 contains 13 residues. Germline V CDR1 and CDR2: WNHNN, SYGVQD (reference sequence). V lost 2 bases and J 10 bases, leaving 9 bases between the germline ends. CDR3 bases: TGCGCCAGCAGTGAGGCAGGGAACTCACCCCTCCACTTT. This sequence encodes CASSEAGNSPLHF.

By proportion, this clone is medium-sized (0.01 to 0.1%). The chain has TRBV6-1 and TRBJ1-1; 8 positions match TRBD1. Germline CDR1 reads MNHNS; CDR2 reads SASEGT. V lost 6 bases and J lost 1; bases outside the gene matches: 4. The CDR3 is 14 amino acids. This chain's CDR3 is CASRPGTGNTEAFF. The CDR3 DNA is TGTGCCAGCAGGCCCGGGACAGGGAACACTGAAGCTTTCTTT.

The chain has TRBV9 and TRBJ2-3, with D perhaps TRBD2 (6 bases). Germline CDR1 SGDLS, CDR2 YYNGEE. The CDR3 extends over 16 amino acids. The V end was cut by 0 bases, the J end by 5 bases, with 16 bases between. This CDR3 reads CASSVAGLGNGDTQYF. CDR3 DNA: TGTGCCAGCAGCGTAGCGGGACTCGGGAATGGAGATACGCAGTATTTT.

This clone showed up just once. V gene TRBV19 combines with J gene TRBJ1-2, with D possibly being TRBD1 (5 bases). Looked up from germline, CDR1 is LNHDA and CDR2 is SQIVND (reference sequence). CDR3 length: 14 amino acids. V was trimmed by 10 bases and J by 8 bases, leaving 23 bases between them. The CDR3 loop is CATRRDGRLGGYTF. In nucleotides, the CDR3 is TGTGCCACACGTAGGGACGGCCGGCTGGGGGGCTACACCTTC.

By share, this clone ranks as medium-sized. The chain combines TRBV6-6 with TRBJ1-2; 8 bases align to TRBD1. This CDR3 comprises 14 residues. Germline CDR1 is MNHNY and CDR2 is SVGAGI (reference sequence). J gave up 7 bases and V 5 bases, and 9 bases lay outside the gene matches. The chain's CDR3 is CASSAPTGERGYTF. The CDR3 DNA is TGTGCCAGCAGTGCGCCGACAGGGGAGCGTGGCTACACCTTC.

The V and J genes are TRBV10-1 and TRBJ2-7; TRBD2 matches 9 bases. The V gene's germline CDR1 is WNHNN and CDR2 SYGVQD (reference sequence). With V trimmed by 4 bases and J by 4 bases, 5 bases remained unmatched. The length of the CDR3 is 14 residues. CDR3 in DNA: TGCGCCAGCAGTGGTAGCGGGGGATCATACGAGCAGTACTTC. Amino acid sequence: CASSGSGGSYEQYF.

This chain uses TRBV9 with TRBJ1-2; a weak D match, TRBD1 (5 bases). Germline V CDR1 and CDR2: SGDLS, YYNGEE. V shed 4 bases and J shed 8 bases, with 12 bases lying between them. The CDR3 contains 12 residues. In DNA, the CDR3 is TGTGCCAGCAGCCAGAGGGGTCAAGGCTACACCTTC. This sequence encodes CASSQRGQGYTF.

This chain links TRBV7-2 with TRBJ2-1; TRBD2 aligns across 11 bases. The CDR3 extends over 18 amino acids. Looked up from germline, CDR1 is SGHTA and CDR2 is FQGNSA. Germline trimming cut 3 bases from V and 5 bases from J; bases unmatched to any gene: 12. This CDR3 is CASSFPSGLAAFHNEQFF. The CDR3 DNA sequence: TGTGCCAGCAGCTTCCCCTCGGGACTAGCGGCCTTTCACAATGAGCAGTTCTTC. Filled out from reference TRBV7-2 and TRBJ2-1, the complete variable domain reads GAGVSQSPSNKVTEKGKDVELRCDPISGHTALYWYRQSLGQGLEFLIYFQGNSAPDKSGLPSDRFSAERTGGSVSTLTIQRTQQEDSAVYLCASSFPSGLAAFHNEQFFGPGTRLTVL.

The CDR3 region is CASNGLANTGELFF. The CDR3 region has the DNA TGTGCCAGCAACGGGCTAGCGAACACCGGGGAGCTGTTTTTT. The chain links TRBV6-6 to TRBJ2-2; D gene unclear. V was clipped by 7 bases and J by 0 bases, with 9 bases between them. The CDR3 covers 14 residues. CDR1 and CDR2 from the germline V gene are MNHNY and SVGAGI (reference sequence).

The V call is TRBV18, the J call TRBJ1-1; D ambiguous. Germline V gene lookup returns CDR1 KGHSH and CDR2 LQKENI. V was pared by 6 bases and J by 0 bases, with 14 bases between. The CDR3 runs to 15 residues. In DNA form, the CDR3 reads TGTGCCAGCTCTGGGATCGGGTTCATGAACACTGAAGCTTTCTTT. This gives the protein CASSGIGFMNTEAFF.

This clone was seen more than once but under ten times. This chain connects TRBV2 to TRBJ1-2; D is unresolved. The V gene's germline CDR1 is SNHLY and CDR2 FYNNEI. V was cut by 8 bases and J by 5 bases, with 18 bases left in between. The CDR3 covers 14 residues. CDR3 sequence: CASSREPRAYGYTF. As DNA, the CDR3 is TGTGCCAGCTCCCGGGAACCGAGGGCTTATGGCTACACCTTC.

The J gene is TRBJ2-1, the V gene TRBV5-6; D remains unclear. Deletions cut 2 bases from V and 9 bases from J, with 6 bases between. The germline V gene encodes CDR1 SGHDT and CDR2 YYEEEE. The CDR3 runs 11 residues. DNA for the CDR3: TGTGCCAGCAGCTTTCAGTTTGAGCAGTTCTTC. It encodes CASSFQFEQFF.

The genes are TRBV6-5 and TRBJ1-2, with D unclear. V lost 5 bases and J 5 bases, leaving 9 bases between the germline ends. The CDR3 has 12 residues. CDR1 is MNHEY and CDR2 is SVGAGI in the germline V gene. CDR3 in DNA: TGTGCCAGCAGTCGCCCCGGTTATGGCTACACCTTC. It specifies CASSRPGYGYTF.

The chain is built from TRBV7-2 and TRBJ1-6; D gene uncertain. Germline V gene data show CDR1 as SGHTA and CDR2 as FQGNSA. Trimming cost V 5 bases and J 7 bases, with 15 bases left between them. This CDR3 contains 15 residues. The CDR3 coding sequence is TGTGCCAGCAGCCTTCTTGGGGTGGGGAATTCACCCCTCCACTTT. Its translation: CASSLLGVGNSPLHF.